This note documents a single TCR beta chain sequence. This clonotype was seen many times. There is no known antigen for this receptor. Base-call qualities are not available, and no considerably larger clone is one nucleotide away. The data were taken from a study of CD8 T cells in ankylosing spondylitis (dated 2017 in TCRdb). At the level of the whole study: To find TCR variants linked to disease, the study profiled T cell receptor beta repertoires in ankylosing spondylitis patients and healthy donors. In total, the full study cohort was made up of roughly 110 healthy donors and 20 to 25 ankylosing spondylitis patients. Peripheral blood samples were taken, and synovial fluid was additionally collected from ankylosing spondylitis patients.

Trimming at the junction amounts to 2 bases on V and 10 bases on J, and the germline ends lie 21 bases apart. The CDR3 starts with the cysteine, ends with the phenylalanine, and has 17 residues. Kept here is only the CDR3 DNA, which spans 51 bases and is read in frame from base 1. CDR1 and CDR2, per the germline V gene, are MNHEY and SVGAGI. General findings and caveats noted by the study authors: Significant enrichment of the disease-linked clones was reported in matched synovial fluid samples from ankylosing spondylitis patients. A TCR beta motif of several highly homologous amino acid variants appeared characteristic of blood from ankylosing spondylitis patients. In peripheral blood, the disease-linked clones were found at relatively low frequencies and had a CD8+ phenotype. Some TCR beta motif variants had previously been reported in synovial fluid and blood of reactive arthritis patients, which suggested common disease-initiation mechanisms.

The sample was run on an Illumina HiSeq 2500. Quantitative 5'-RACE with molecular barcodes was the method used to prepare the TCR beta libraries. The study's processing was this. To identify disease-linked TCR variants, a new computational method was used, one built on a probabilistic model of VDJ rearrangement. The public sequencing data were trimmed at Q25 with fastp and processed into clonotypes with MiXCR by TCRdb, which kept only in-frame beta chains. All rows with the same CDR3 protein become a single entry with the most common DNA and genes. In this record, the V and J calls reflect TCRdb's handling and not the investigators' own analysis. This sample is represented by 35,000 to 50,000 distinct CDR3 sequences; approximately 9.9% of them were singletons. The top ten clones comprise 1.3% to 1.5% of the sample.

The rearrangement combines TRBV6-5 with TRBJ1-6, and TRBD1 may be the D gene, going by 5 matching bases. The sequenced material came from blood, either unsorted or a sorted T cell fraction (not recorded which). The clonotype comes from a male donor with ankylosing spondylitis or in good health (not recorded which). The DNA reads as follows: TGTGCCAGCAGTTACAAGCCCGGGACCCAGGGTGGGTCACCCCTCCACTTT. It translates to CASSYKPGTQGGSPLHF.